The clone carrying this T cell receptor (beta chain) has just one count. These data belong to a study of blood T cell repertoires in COVID-19. Libraries were prepared by immunoSEQ multiplex PCR; TCRdb keeps only in-frame clonotypes and omits some of them. The table has approximately 150,000 clones, roughly four fifths seen once. The source is an older man who had recovered from COVID-19. Sequenced material: peripheral blood.

CDR3 sequence reads: CASSQDQDSNQPQHF. The CDR3 DNA sequence: TGTGCCAGCAGCCAAGATCAGGATAGCAATCAGCCCCAGCATTTT. The V and J genes are TRBV3-1 (or the pseudogene TRBV3-2) and TRBJ1-5; D is unresolved. CDR3 length: 15 residues. The V end was cut by 0 bases, the J end by 0 bases, with 6 bases between. Germline V gives CDR1 LGHDT, CDR2 YNNKEL (reference sequence).